This T cell receptor (beta chain) was sequenced in a study of CD8 T cells in ankylosing spondylitis. Findings and limits, study-wide: Enrichment of disease-linked clones was reportedly significant in matched ankylosing spondylitis synovial fluid. Seemingly distinctive of ankylosing spondylitis blood was a TCR beta motif formed by eight highly homologous variants.

CDR1 is SSHAT and CDR2 is FNYEAQ in the germline V gene (reference sequence). The CDR3 consists of 13 residues. This clonotype was counted ten times or more. What it binds is not known. The junction departs from the called germline gene at one end, perhaps through a read error. TCRdb ran MiXCR on the 5' RACE reads and lists one entry per CDR3 protein. This sample has about 220,000 distinct CDR3 sequences, with 6% to 8.5% found just once. The sequence came from a male donor with ankylosing spondylitis. The chain links TRBV7-7 to TRBJ2-1; D is perhaps TRBD1 (5 bases). Sequencing was performed on blood, either unsorted or a sorted T cell fraction (not recorded which). The CDR3 region has the DNA TGTGCTAGCAGCACTCTCAGGGATAATGAGCAGTTCTTC. Its translation is CASSTLRDNEQFF.